The sequence of this T cell receptor beta chain was determined in a study of cytomegalovirus exposure and HLA in healthy donors. Study findings and constraints: Using the classifier, cytomegalovirus status was reportedly diagnosed with high specificity and sensitivity. Altogether, some 170 TCR beta chains were recorded as cytomegalovirus-associated. According to a subsequent analysis, TCR clusters from the first cohort were inclined to appear together in the 120 or so validation repertoires.

This CDR3 spans 16 amino acids. V lost 2 bases and J lost 0, with 10 bases in between. Germline V CDR1 and CDR2: MGHDK, SYGVNS. Assay used: immunoSEQ multiplex PCR; TCRdb lists only in-frame clones, some missing. Of 150,000 or so clones listed, roughly 80% were seen once; the top ten hold roughly 10%. Concerning this clone: Antigen: not known.

The specimen sequenced was PBMCs. This receptor was obtained from a man aged 25-45 years in good health and CMV-seropositive. The chain couples TRBV25-1 to TRBJ1-4; no reliable D call. The CDR3 DNA sequence: TGTGCCAGCAGTGAAGGGAGGAGAGCAACTAATGAAAAACTGTTTTTT. Translating gives CASSEGRRATNEKLFF.